This T cell receptor (beta chain) was observed in a study of T cells in Graves' hyperthyroidism and ophthalmopathy. Findings and limits, study-wide: It was a median about 6.5 months before onset that the model predicted ophthalmopathy. Also found in blood were most expanded thyroid clonotypes above 0.001.

The CDR3 regions of TCR beta were amplified from RNA transcripts. With the HTBI primer set, the TCR CDR3 went through a first round of RT-PCR. TCRdb ran MiXCR on the multiplex PCR reads and lists one entry per CDR3 protein. The top ten hold 47% of the sample, which has around 570,000 distinct CDR3 sequences, about 20% seen once. Only a few counts were recorded for this clonotype. Its specificity is unknown. Investigators excluded patients with uncontrolled infection, other autoimmune disease, pregnancy or lactation. Orbital computed tomography, thyroid ultrasound, serum thyroxine and TRAb, and clinical symptoms together informed the diagnoses. The CDR3 consists of 13 residues. Trimming removed 7 bases from V and 0 bases from J, with 9 bases in between. Germline V gives CDR1 LGHNT, CDR2 FRNRAP.

Source material: blood. This sequence joins TRBV12-5 and TRBJ2-5; D is perhaps TRBD1 or TRBD2 (5 bases each). The source of this sequence is a man aged 40-49 years with Graves' ophthalmopathy. CDR3: CASAEGNQETQYF. DNA of the CDR3: TGTGCTAGTGCCGAGGGGAACCAAGAGACCCAGTACTTC.